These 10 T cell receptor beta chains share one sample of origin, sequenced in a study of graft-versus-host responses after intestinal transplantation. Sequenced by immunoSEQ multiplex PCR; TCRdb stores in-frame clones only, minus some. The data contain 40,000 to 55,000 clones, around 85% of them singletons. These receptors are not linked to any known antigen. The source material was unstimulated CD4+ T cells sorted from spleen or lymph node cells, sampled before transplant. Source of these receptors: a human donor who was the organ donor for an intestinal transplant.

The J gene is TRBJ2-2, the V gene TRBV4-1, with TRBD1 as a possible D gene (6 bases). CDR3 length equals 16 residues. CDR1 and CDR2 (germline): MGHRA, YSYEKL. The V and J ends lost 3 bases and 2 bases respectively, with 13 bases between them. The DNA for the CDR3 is TGCGCCAGCAGCCAGGGCCCACAGGGTAACACCGGGGAGCTGTTTTTT. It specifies CASSQGPQGNTGELFF.

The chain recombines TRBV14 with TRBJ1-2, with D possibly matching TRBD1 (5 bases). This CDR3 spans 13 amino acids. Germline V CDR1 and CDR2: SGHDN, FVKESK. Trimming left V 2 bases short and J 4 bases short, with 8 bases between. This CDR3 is CASSQQGLYGYTF. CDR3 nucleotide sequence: TGTGCCAGCAGCCAACAGGGCCTCTATGGCTACACCTTC. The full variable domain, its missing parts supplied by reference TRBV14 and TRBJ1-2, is EAGVTQFPSHSVIEKGQTVTLRCDPISGHDNLYWYRRVMGKEIKFLLHFVKESKQDESGMPNNRFLAERTGGTYSTLKVQPAELEDSGVYFCASSQQGLYGYTFGSGTRLTVV.

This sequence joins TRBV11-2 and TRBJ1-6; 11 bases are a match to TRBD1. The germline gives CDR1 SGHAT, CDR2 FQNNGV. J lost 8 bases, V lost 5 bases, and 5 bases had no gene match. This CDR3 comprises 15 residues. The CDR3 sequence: CASSPRTGGYSPLHF. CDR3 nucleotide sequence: TGTGCCAGCAGCCCGAGGACAGGGGGCTATTCACCCCTCCACTTT.

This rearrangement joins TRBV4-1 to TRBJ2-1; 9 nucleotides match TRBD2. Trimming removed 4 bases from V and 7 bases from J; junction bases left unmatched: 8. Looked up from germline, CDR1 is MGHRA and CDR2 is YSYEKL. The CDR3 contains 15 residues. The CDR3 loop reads CASSLNSGGNNEQFF. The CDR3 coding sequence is TGCGCCAGCAGCCTTAATAGCGGGGGTAATAATGAGCAGTTCTTC.

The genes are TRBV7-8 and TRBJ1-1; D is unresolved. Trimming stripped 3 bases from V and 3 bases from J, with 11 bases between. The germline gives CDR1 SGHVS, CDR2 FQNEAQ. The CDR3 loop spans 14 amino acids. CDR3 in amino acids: CASSLRQDYTEAFF. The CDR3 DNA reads TGTGCCAGCAGCTTGCGGCAGGATTACACTGAAGCTTTCTTT.

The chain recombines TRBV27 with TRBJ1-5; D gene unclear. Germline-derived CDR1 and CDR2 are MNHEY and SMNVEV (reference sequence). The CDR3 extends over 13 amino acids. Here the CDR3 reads CSEIGISNQPQHF. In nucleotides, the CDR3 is TGTTCTGAAATTGGGATTAGCAATCAGCCCCAGCATTTT.

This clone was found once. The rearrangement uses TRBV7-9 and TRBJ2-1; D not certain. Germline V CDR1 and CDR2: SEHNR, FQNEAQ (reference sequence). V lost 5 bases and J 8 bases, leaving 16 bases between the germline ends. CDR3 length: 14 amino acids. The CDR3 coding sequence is TGTGCCAGCAGCCCGCTGGATAGGTGGGATGAGCAGTTCTTC. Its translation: CASSPLDRWDEQFF.

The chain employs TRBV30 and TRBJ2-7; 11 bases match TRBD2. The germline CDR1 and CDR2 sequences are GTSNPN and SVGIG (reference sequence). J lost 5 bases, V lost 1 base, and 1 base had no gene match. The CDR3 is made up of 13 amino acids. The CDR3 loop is CAWSGLAGNEQYF. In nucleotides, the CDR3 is TGTGCCTGGAGTGGACTAGCGGGAAACGAGCAGTACTTC.

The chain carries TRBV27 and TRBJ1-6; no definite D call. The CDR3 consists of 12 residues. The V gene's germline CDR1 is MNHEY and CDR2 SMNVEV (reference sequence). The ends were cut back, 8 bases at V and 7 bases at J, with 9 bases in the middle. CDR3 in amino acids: CASAFPNSPLHF. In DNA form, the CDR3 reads TGTGCCAGCGCGTTCCCAAATTCACCCCTCCACTTT.

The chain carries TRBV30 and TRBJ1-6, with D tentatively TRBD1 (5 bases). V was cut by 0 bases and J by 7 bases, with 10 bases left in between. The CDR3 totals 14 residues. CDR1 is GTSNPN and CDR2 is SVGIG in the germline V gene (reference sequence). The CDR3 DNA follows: TGTGCCTGGAGTGTAATGGGGGGGAATTCACCCCTCCACTTT. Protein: CAWSVMGGNSPLHF.